The 9 T cell receptor beta chains listed next were all sequenced from one sample in a study of vaccination effects on CD4 cells after COVID-19. Sequencing followed a ViraFEST assay step that expanded antigen-specific CD4+ T cells with viral peptide pools. With about ten days of culture completed, CD4+ T cells were isolated. Everyone in the study got two shots of either the BNT162b2 or mRNA-1273 vaccine. Clones were sequenced by immunoSEQ multiplex PCR, and TCRdb holds only the in-frame ones, with some missing. The repertoire holds approximately 30,000 clones, with approximately 60% as singletons. Their recognized antigens are unknown. Source: CD4+ T cells from PBMCs cultured with SARS-CoV-2 spike peptides, taken after COVID-19 vaccination. All receptors derive from a human donor who received a COVID-19 vaccine.

The gene calls are TRBV3-1 (or the pseudogene TRBV3-2) and TRBJ2-3, with D unresolved. This CDR3 region has 13 residues. Trimming pared 0 bases from V and 8 bases from J, leaving 9 bases between. CDR1 LGHDT and CDR2 YNNKEL come from the germline V gene (reference sequence). For the CDR3, the DNA is TGTGCCAGCAGCCAAGATTCCCCCCCTACGCAGTATTTT. Protein product: CASSQDSPPTQYF.

The chain carries TRBV6-5 and TRBJ2-5, with 10 bases identical to TRBD2. The V gene end was trimmed by 2 bases and the J gene end by 2 bases; junction bases not matched to a gene: 2. Germline-derived CDR1 and CDR2 are MNHEY and SVGAGI. The length of the CDR3 is 15 residues. CDR3 protein: CASSYGLAAQETQYF. For the CDR3, the DNA is TGTGCCAGCAGTTACGGACTAGCGGCGCAAGAGACCCAGTACTTC.

This clone has just one count. This chain uses TRBV19 with TRBJ2-1, with 13 positions matching TRBD2. Germline loops: CDR1 LNHDA, CDR2 SQIVND (reference sequence). Trimming at V came to 7 bases and at J to 10 bases, leaving 10 bases not matched to a gene. The CDR3 has 15 residues. The CDR3 is CASIPTSGRGREQFF. The CDR3 nucleotides are TGTGCCAGTATCCCTACTAGCGGGAGGGGCCGGGAGCAGTTCTTC.

The chain is built from TRBV7-6 and TRBJ2-2; D is undetermined. CDR1 SGHVS and CDR2 FNYEAQ come from the germline V gene. The CDR3 has 15 residues. V was trimmed by 1 base and J by 2 bases, leaving 8 bases between them. The CDR3 loop is CASSLVAANTGELFF. The CDR3 region has the DNA TGTGCCAGCAGCTTAGTTGCGGCCAACACCGGGGAGCTGTTTTTT.

The chain employs TRBV9 and TRBJ1-2; unclear D gene. V lost 0 bases, J lost 7 bases, and 16 bases lay in between. There are 15 residues in the CDR3. Looked up from germline, CDR1 is SGDLS and CDR2 is YYNGEE. The CDR3 DNA reads TGTGCCAGCAGCGTAGGATTCTCCAGCGGGCGTGGCTACACCTTC. Amino acids: CASSVGFSSGRGYTF.

DNA for the CDR3: TGTGCCAGCAGCAAAGTGGGCGACTTGAACACTGAAGCTTTCTTT. It yields the protein CASSKVGDLNTEAFF. The chain links TRBV21-1 to TRBJ1-1. TRBV21-1 constitutes a pseudogene. This CDR3 region has 15 residues.

This clone was observed a few times. The chain couples TRBV10-3 to TRBJ2-3; 13 nucleotides line up with TRBD2. CDR3 length: 14 amino acids. Germline CDR1 is ENHRY and CDR2 is SYGVKD. J was trimmed by 6 bases and V by 7 bases; bases with no gene match: 4. The CDR3 DNA reads as TGTGCCATCACTTCGACTAGCGGGAGGGATACGCAGTATTTT. Its translation is CAITSTSGRDTQYF.

This chain uses TRBV27 with TRBJ2-2, with D hard to call. This CDR3 spans 14 amino acids. Looked up from germline, CDR1 is MNHEY and CDR2 is SMNVEV (reference sequence). The V gene lost 7 bases and the J gene lost 7 bases, with 16 bases spanning the gap. Here the CDR3 reads CASTTARGHGELFF. In nucleotides, the CDR3 is TGTGCCAGCACGACGGCCAGAGGCCACGGGGAGCTGTTTTTT.

V and J are TRBV12-3 or TRBV12-4 and TRBJ1-1; a possible D gene is TRBD1 (5 bases). The CDR3 spans 13 residues. Trimming shortened V by 7 bases and J by 4 bases, and 13 bases separated the two germline ends. The chain's CDR3 is CASTLQARTEAFF. DNA of the CDR3: TGTGCCAGCACCTTACAGGCTCGCACTGAAGCTTTCTTT.